A selection of T cell receptor beta chains follows, all from one sample in a study of identical twins. One entry per CDR3 protein, called by TCRdb with MiXCR from the 5' RACE reads. The table records fewer than 900,000 distinct CDR3 sequences, 18% of them present only once. These data are also associated with another study on T cells expressing NK-cell markers.

The specimen sequenced was PBMCs. All receptors come from a woman between 18 and 29 years old in good health. CDR3s include the opening cysteine and the closing phenylalanine or tryptophan. A D gene is named only where the DNA matches it firmly. Expanded clones get a size class; other rows say once, few or many, or leave the size out.

TGTGCCAGCAGCCTGCGAGGAGGGGGCGAATCACCCCTCCACTTT,CASSLRGGGESPLHF,few,TRBV7-3,TRBD1,TRBJ1-6
TGTGCCAGCAGCTTAACAGGGGGCACAGATACGCAGTATTTT,CASSLTGGTDTQYF,many,TRBV12-3/TRBV12-4,TRBD1,TRBJ2-3
TGTGCCAGCAGTGAACTAGCGAGACCAGATACGCAGTATTTT,CASSELARPDTQYF,few,TRBV25-1,.,TRBJ2-3
TGCAGTGCTATAGACGCTACTAACTATGGCTACACCTTC,CSAIDATNYGYTF,.,TRBV20-1,.,TRBJ1-2
TGTGCCAGCAGCGACGGAAAAGGGTACGAGCAGTACTTC,CASSDGKGYEQYF,.,TRBV12-3/TRBV12-4,.,TRBJ2-7
TGCAGCGTCAGCCGGGGAAGCAATCAGCCCCAGCATTTT,CSVSRGSNQPQHF,few,TRBV29-1,.,TRBJ1-5
TGTGCCAGCAGTGAACAGGGTACTTCGGTTGAGCAGTTCTTC,CASSEQGTSVEQFF,.,TRBV25-1,.,TRBJ2-1
TGTGCCAGCAGCCGTACTACAGGGGACAATGAGCAGTTCTTC,CASSRTTGDNEQFF,few,TRBV5-6,TRBD1,TRBJ2-1
TGCAGTGCTAGATTCCTGCCCCAAGTGACGCAGTATTTT,CSARFLPQVTQYF,.,TRBV20-1,.,TRBJ2-3
TGTGCCAGCAGCTTAGCTAGCGAATCTTCCTACAATGAGCAGTTCTTC,CASSLASESSYNEQFF,.,TRBV11-3,.,TRBJ2-1
TGTGCCAGCGAGGCCCCGTCCGCGTATACGCAGTATTTT,CASEAPSAYTQYF,.,TRBV12-3/TRBV12-4,.,TRBJ2-3
TGTGCCAGTCTGGGGGGTAGCTACACCTTC,CASLGGSYTF,few,TRBV2,.,TRBJ1-2
TGTGCCAGCTCACCAGGACAGCTTAGCACAGATACGCAGTATTTT,CASSPGQLSTDTQYF,.,TRBV18,.,TRBJ2-3
TGCAGTGCTAGAGCGTCTTCTCCCGACGAGCAGTACTTC,CSARASSPDEQYF,.,TRBV20-1,.,TRBJ2-7
TGTGCCAGCAGCCAAGAGTGGAGCACAGATACGCAGTATTTT,CASSQEWSTDTQYF,many,TRBV3-1,.,TRBJ2-3
TGTGCCAGTGACACGGGACGGTTGAACACTGAAGCTTTCTTT,CASDTGRLNTEAFF,.,TRBV19,.,TRBJ1-1
TGTGCCAGCAGCCTGACGAGGTCTAGCGAGCAGTACTTC,CASSLTRSSEQYF,.,TRBV6-1,.,TRBJ2-7
TGCAGTGTTAGCCCGAAATATGGCTACACCTTC,CSVSPKYGYTF,few,TRBV20-1,.,TRBJ1-2
TGTGCCAGCAGTTTCGTACAGGGGGCAGATACGCAGTATTTT,CASSFVQGADTQYF,many,TRBV12-3/TRBV12-4,TRBD1,TRBJ2-3
TGCAGCGCCCGACTCTCTGGAAACACCATATATTTT,CSARLSGNTIYF,many,TRBV29-1,.,TRBJ1-3
TGTGCCAGCAGTTGGGGCCCCCCAGGGGTTGGCTACACCTTC,CASSWGPPGVGYTF,.,TRBV12-3/TRBV12-4,.,TRBJ1-2
TGCGCCAGCAGCCAAGCGGGTGGGAATACGCAGTATTTT,CASSQAGGNTQYF,few,TRBV4-3,.,TRBJ2-3
TGTGCCAGCAGCAGACTAGCGGGGGGGGACAATGAGCAGTTCTTC,CASSRLAGGDNEQFF,.,TRBV6-4,TRBD2,TRBJ2-1
TGTGCCAGCAGCATACAGGGGAGTCGGGAGACCGGGGAGCTGTTTTTT,CASSIQGSRETGELFF,.,TRBV9,.,TRBJ2-2
TGTGCCAGCAGTTACGGGGGGGGGATCTACGAGCAGTACTTC,CASSYGGGIYEQYF,many,TRBV6-5,TRBD2,TRBJ2-7
TGTGCCAGCAGTCTGTCCGGGACAGGGTACGATGAAGCTTTCTTT,CASSLSGTGYDEAFF,once,TRBV5-6,TRBD1,TRBJ1-1
TGCAGTGCTAGGGGGACGGACATGAACACTGAAGCTTTCTTT,CSARGTDMNTEAFF,.,TRBV20-1,.,TRBJ1-1
TGCAGCGTTGAAGTGGGGGGACTAGCGTCGAATGAGCAGTTCTTC,CSVEVGGLASNEQFF,.,TRBV29-1,TRBD2,TRBJ2-1
TGTGCCAGCAGTTACTCGAAAACCGCGCTACGGTGGTACTTC,CASSYSKTALRWYF,few,TRBV6-5,.,TRBJ2-7
TGCAGTGCCAATAGCGTTGAGCAGTTCTTC,CSANSVEQFF,few,TRBV20-1,.,TRBJ2-1
TGCAGTGCTAGAGGGGGGGACGCAAGCTCCTACAATGAGCAGTTCTTC,CSARGGDASSYNEQFF,few,TRBV20-1,.,TRBJ2-1
TGCGCCAGCAGCTTAGACAGCGCGAGCTCTGGAAACACCATATATTTT,CASSLDSASSGNTIYF,.,TRBV5-1,.,TRBJ1-3
TGTGCCAGCAGGCCCGGGACAGGGGGCTTCGAGACCCAGTACTTC,CASRPGTGGFETQYF,few,TRBV12-3/TRBV12-4,TRBD1,TRBJ2-5
TGTGCCAGCACCCCGGACATCAATACCGAGCAGTACTTC,CASTPDINTEQYF,few,TRBV7-2,.,TRBJ2-7
TGCGCCAGCAGCTTCCGTAGCGGGAGGGCCATGTACGAGCAGTACTTC,CASSFRSGRAMYEQYF,few,TRBV5-1,TRBD2,TRBJ2-7
TGTGCCAGCAGTGAGGGGGGGACGTTCTCCTATAATTCACCCCTCCACTTT,CASSEGGTFSYNSPLHF,few,TRBV25-1,.,TRBJ1-6
TGTGCCAGCACCAGAGAGACCGGAGGTTTGGAGCAGTACTTC,CASTRETGGLEQYF,few,TRBV7-8,.,TRBJ2-7
TGTGCCAGCAGACGACTTGGACTAGCGGGAGACAATGAGCAGTTCTTC,CASRRLGLAGDNEQFF,few,TRBV6-2/TRBV6-3,TRBD2,TRBJ2-1
TGTGCCAGCAGACCTAGAAAGGAGAAGGATACGCAGTATTTT,CASRPRKEKDTQYF,.,TRBV6-2/TRBV6-3,.,TRBJ2-3
TGTGCCAGCAGTTACGAGGCAGGGAATACACGGTTCTCCTACGAGCAGTACTTC,CASSYEAGNTRFSYEQYF,.,TRBV6-5,.,TRBJ2-7
TGTGCCAGCCCCAAGCCAATAGCGGGGGGTCCCTACGAGCAGTACTTC,CASPKPIAGGPYEQYF,few,TRBV12-3/TRBV12-4,TRBD2,TRBJ2-7
TGTGCCAGCAGCTACACTAGCGGGGGTAGGGATACGCAGTATTTT,CASSYTSGGRDTQYF,once,TRBV13,TRBD2,TRBJ2-3
TGCAGCGTGAGAAAGGGGGGGGCAGATACGCAGTATTTT,CSVRKGGADTQYF,few,TRBV29-1,.,TRBJ2-3
TGTGCCAGCAGTCCAAGTCTAGCGTCCCACGAGCAGTACTTC,CASSPSLASHEQYF,.,TRBV12-3/TRBV12-4,.,TRBJ2-7
TGTGCCACCAGTACTAGCGGGGGGACTCCTCATCCGGCCGGAAAGCAGTTCTTC,CATSTSGGTPHPAGKQFF,.,TRBV15,TRBD2,TRBJ2-1
TGTGCCAGCAGCTTCCTAGCGGGGAACACCCCCGGGGAGCTGTTTTTT,CASSFLAGNTPGELFF,.,TRBV7-8,TRBD2,TRBJ2-2
TGTGCCAGCAGTCTATCTAGCGGGAGAATAAATGAGCAGTTCTTC,CASSLSSGRINEQFF,.,TRBV28,TRBD2,TRBJ2-1
TGCAGTGCTAGCCGGGACAGCAACGAGCAGTACTTC,CSASRDSNEQYF,.,TRBV20-1,TRBD1,TRBJ2-7
TGCAGCGTTGTGGGACAGGGCCCGGATACGCAGTATTTT,CSVVGQGPDTQYF,.,TRBV29-1,TRBD1,TRBJ2-3
TGCGCCAGCAGCTTGGCTTCTTCAGTGTACGAGCAGTACTTC,CASSLASSVYEQYF,few,TRBV5-1,.,TRBJ2-7
TGTGCCAGCTCACCACGGTCAGGGGAAGAGACCCAGTACTTC,CASSPRSGEETQYF,few,TRBV18,.,TRBJ2-5
TGTGCCAGCAGCCACGCGCGCGAACCAGATACGCAGTATTTT,CASSHAREPDTQYF,.,TRBV12-3/TRBV12-4,.,TRBJ2-3
TGTGCCAGCATTCCCGGGACTAGAGTCGATACGCAGTATTTT,CASIPGTRVDTQYF,few,TRBV10-3,TRBD2,TRBJ2-3